This T cell receptor (beta chain) was identified during a study of shared clonotypes between healthy human individuals. Study observations and caveats: Generally, naive subsets came out with larger estimated richness than memory subsets. Several donors shared roughly 5% of their naive CD4 clonotypes.

Recent vaccinations or acute infections were absent in the healthy HIV-negative adult donors. The authors divided CD4+ cells into CD45RA+ naive and CD45RA-negative memory subsets. Per the germline V gene, CDR1 is SGHRS and CDR2 is YFSETQ. V lost 6 bases, J lost 2 bases, and 17 bases lay in between. The length of the CDR3 is 15 residues. Here immunoSEQ multiplex PCR was the method, and the copy in TCRdb shows in-frame clones only, minus some. The table includes 600,000 to 700,000 clones, about three quarters detected once. In the case of this clone: Its antigen is not identified.

The sample taken for sequencing was memory CD4+ T cells sorted from blood. The subset denotes: CD45RA-negative fraction. The genes are TRBV5-1 and TRBJ2-5; D may be TRBD1 or TRBD2 (6 bases each). This TCR came from a woman in her 30s in good health. DNA for the CDR3: TGCGCCAGCAACTCAAACACAGGGACTCAAGAGACCCAGTACTTC. Amino acid sequence: CASNSNTGTQETQYF.